This T cell receptor beta chain was sequenced for a study of T-cell memory formation after mild COVID-19. Turning to the study itself: The TCR clusters were mostly specific to one donor.

In TCRdb, the 5' RACE reads were re-called with MiXCR into one record per CDR3 protein. The sample comprises fewer than 350,000 distinct CDR3 sequences, roughly 15% of which are singletons, and under 25% rests with the top ten. With respect to this clonotype: The antigen is not known.

Study-wide results and caveats: Day 37-peaking second-wave clones had unconfirmed SARS-CoV-2 specificity.

This TCR was sampled from a man between 18 and 35 years old who had mild COVID-19 (a few samples of this study predate the infection). Cell type and time point are not known. Input material: PBMCs or a T cell subset sorted from them (not recorded which).

The CDR3 sequence is CATSKVRGPGAEAFF. CDR3 DNA sequence: TGTGCCACCAGCAAAGTTCGAGGGCCGGGCGCTGAAGCTTTCTTT. V gene TRBV15 combines with J gene TRBJ1-1, with unresolved D. The CDR3 runs 15 residues. In germline, CDR1 is LNHNV, CDR2 YYDKDF (reference sequence). V dropped 4 bases and J dropped 6 bases, with 18 bases sitting between them.